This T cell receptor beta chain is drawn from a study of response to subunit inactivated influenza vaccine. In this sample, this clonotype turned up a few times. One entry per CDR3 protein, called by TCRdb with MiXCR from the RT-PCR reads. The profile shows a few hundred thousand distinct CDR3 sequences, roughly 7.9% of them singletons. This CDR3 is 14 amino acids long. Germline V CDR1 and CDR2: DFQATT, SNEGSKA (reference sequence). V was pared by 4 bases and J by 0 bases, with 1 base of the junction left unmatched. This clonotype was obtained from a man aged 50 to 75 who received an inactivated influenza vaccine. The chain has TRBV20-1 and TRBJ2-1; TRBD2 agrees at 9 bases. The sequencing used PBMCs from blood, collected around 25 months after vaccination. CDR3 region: CSANSGSSYNEQFF. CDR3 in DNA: TGCAGTGCTAATAGCGGGAGCTCCTACAATGAGCAGTTCTTC.